These 17 T cell receptor beta chains were sequenced from one sample in a study of vaccination effects on CD4 cells after COVID-19. Which antigens these TCRs recognize remains unknown. Ahead of sequencing, the ViraFEST assay grew antigen-specific CD4+ T cells using viral peptide pools. Culture lasted about 11 days before CD4+ T cell isolation. SARS-CoV-2 infection was confirmed by PCR in the person between March and December 2020. The protocol was immunoSEQ multiplex PCR, while the TCRdb copy is restricted to in-frame clones and leaves out a portion. The table includes 30,000 to 40,000 clones, roughly 73% detected once. Sequences were derived from CD4+ T cells from PBMCs cultured with a peptide pool, sampled before COVID-19 vaccination. These TCRs come from a human donor who had a prior SARS-CoV-2 infection.

This chain connects TRBV5-4 to TRBJ2-7; TRBD2 is a possible D gene (7 bases). There are 14 residues in the CDR3. Trimming removed 2 bases at V and 3 bases at J, with 12 bases between. Germline V gives CDR1 SGHNT, CDR2 YYREEE (reference sequence). The CDR3 loop is CASSFRGANYEQYF. CDR3 coding DNA: TGTGCCAGCAGCTTTCGGGGGGCGAACTACGAGCAGTACTTC.

The chain is built from TRBV11-3 and TRBJ2-3, with D perhaps TRBD2 (6 bases). In germline, CDR1 is SGHNT, CDR2 YENEEA. The CDR3 has 18 residues. V was cut by 5 bases and J by 5 bases, with 26 bases left in between. CDR3 in amino acids: CASSPETAWGPGGDTQYF. DNA of the CDR3: TGTGCCAGCAGCCCCGAAACAGCGTGGGGACCCGGGGGAGATACGCAGTATTTT.

The rearrangement links TRBV11-1 to TRBJ2-7, with 12 bases matching TRBD2. Germline values: CDR1 SGHAT, CDR2 FQDESV (reference sequence). Germline trimming cut 5 bases from V and 2 bases from J; bases unmatched to any gene: 4. The CDR3 is 15 amino acids. CDR3 sequence: CASSTASGRAYEQYF. CDR3 nucleotide sequence: TGTGCCAGCAGCACAGCTAGCGGGAGGGCCTACGAGCAGTACTTC.

This chain connects TRBV3-1 (or the pseudogene TRBV3-2) to TRBJ2-1; 10 nucleotides agree with TRBD2. Germline values: CDR1 LGHDT, CDR2 YNNKEL (reference sequence). The CDR3 contains 16 residues. V lost 6 bases to trimming and J lost 2 bases; unmatched junction nucleotides: 7. The CDR3 loop is CASSLLAGPAYNEQFF. The CDR3 DNA is TGTGCCAGCAGTCTACTAGCGGGGCCCGCCTACAATGAGCAGTTCTTC.

This chain uses TRBV7-8 with TRBJ1-1; no firm D call. CDR1 and CDR2 (germline): SGHVS, FQNEAQ. CDR3 size: 16 residues. Deletions cut 1 base from V and 4 bases from J, with 16 bases between. CDR3 sequence: CASSLVRVNGFTEAFF. DNA for the CDR3: TGTGCCAGCAGCTTAGTAAGGGTAAATGGGTTCACTGAAGCTTTCTTT.

This chain joins TRBV7-8 and TRBJ1-2; 8 nucleotides match TRBD1. The junction had 4 bases not matched to a gene; V was cut back by 2 bases and J by 5 bases. CDR3 length: 14 residues. CDR1 is SGHVS, CDR2 FQNEAQ, per germline. The CDR3 DNA follows: TGTGCCAGCAGCTTAACTCGGACAGGGTATGGCTACACCTTC. Translated, it gives CASSLTRTGYGYTF.

This chain joins TRBV4-1 and TRBJ2-5; 16 bases match TRBD2. Germline values: CDR1 MGHRA, CDR2 YSYEKL. The junction had 7 bases not matched to a gene; V was cut back by 4 bases and J by 5 bases. This CDR3 spans 17 amino acids. CDR3 amino acids: CASSRGTSGRAGETQYF. In DNA form, the CDR3 reads TGCGCCAGCAGCCGAGGGACTAGCGGGAGGGCCGGGGAGACCCAGTACTTC.

There are a few counts of this clone. The J gene is TRBJ2-2, the V gene TRBV27; D might be TRBD2 (5 bases). V lost 7 bases to trimming and J lost 3 bases, with 9 bases between them. This CDR3 region has 13 residues. Germline V CDR1 and CDR2: MNHEY, SMNVEV (reference sequence). In DNA form, the CDR3 reads TGTGCCAGCACCCCGGGGTACACCGGGGAGCTGTTTTTT. Translated, it gives CASTPGYTGELFF.

The chain joins TRBV18 to TRBJ2-5, with a possible D match to TRBD1 (7 bases). Deletions cut 6 bases from V and 1 base from J, with 15 bases between. The CDR3 extends over 15 amino acids. Germline CDR1 is KGHSH and CDR2 is LQKENI. The CDR3 spells CASSPRQGGQETQYF. CDR3 DNA: TGTGCCAGCTCGCCTCGACAGGGAGGCCAAGAGACCCAGTACTTC.

The chain has TRBV4-3 and TRBJ2-7; D not certain. Deletions cut 0 bases from V and 2 bases from J, with 8 bases between. The CDR3 sequence is 14 residues long. Germline lookup yields CDR1 LGHNA and CDR2 YSLEER. The CDR3 DNA reads TGCGCCAGCAGCCAAGATCCAGATACCTACGAGCAGTACTTC. Protein sequence: CASSQDPDTYEQYF.

CDR3 nucleotide sequence: TGTGCCATCAGGAGTGATATCCCGGGACAGGGGGCCTACGAGCAGTACTTC. Translated: CAIRSDIPGQGAYEQYF. The chain recombines TRBV10-3 with TRBJ2-7, with 11 bases that match TRBD1. Losses at the gene ends were 6 bases for V and 2 bases for J; bases not matched to a gene: 12. The CDR3 is 17 residues long. Per the germline V gene, CDR1 is ENHRY and CDR2 is SYGVKD.

The V and J genes are TRBV10-3 and TRBJ1-4; D remains unclear. The CDR3 totals 14 residues. The V and J ends lost 0 bases and 5 bases respectively, with 7 bases between them. Germline V CDR1 and CDR2: ENHRY, SYGVKD. The CDR3 DNA reads as TGTGCCATCAGTGAGTCGGGTCTGAATGAAAAACTGTTTTTT. This translates into CAISESGLNEKLFF.

This chain links TRBV11-2 with TRBJ2-1; TRBD2 agrees at 11 bases. There are 17 residues in the CDR3. Germline CDR1 and CDR2: SGHAT and FQNNGV. After removal of 5 bases from V and 6 bases from J, the junction contained 12 bases not matched to a gene. The CDR3 here is CASSPRTSGYETNEQFF. As DNA, the CDR3 is TGTGCCAGCAGCCCGAGGACTAGCGGGTACGAAACCAATGAGCAGTTCTTC.

In its sample, this clone was seen a few times. The chain couples TRBV10-3 to TRBJ1-2; 7 bases match TRBD1. V trimming: 6 bases; J trimming: 5 bases; junction bases outside the gene matches: 6. CDR1 and CDR2 (germline): ENHRY, SYGVKD. This CDR3 spans 13 amino acids. Here the CDR3 reads CAIRGTELYGYTF. The CDR3, as DNA: TGTGCCATCAGGGGGACAGAGCTATATGGCTACACCTTC.

The rearrangement links TRBV18 to TRBJ2-3, with TRBD1 as a possible D gene (6 bases). The germline V and J ends were trimmed by 8 bases and 4 bases, with 16 bases remaining between them. Germline CDR1 reads KGHSH; CDR2 reads LQKENI. The CDR3 has 14 amino acids. The CDR3: CASQADREADTQYF. As DNA, the CDR3 is TGTGCCAGCCAAGCGGACAGAGAGGCAGATACGCAGTATTTT.

This chain links TRBV2 with TRBJ1-2; 9 nucleotides agree with TRBD1. Germline values: CDR1 SNHLY, CDR2 FYNNEI. The CDR3 contains 13 residues. Trimming removed 6 bases from V and 8 bases from J; junction bases left unmatched: 7. CDR3 sequence reads: CASRKDRGGGYTF. The DNA for the CDR3 is TGTGCCAGCAGAAAGGACAGGGGTGGGGGCTACACCTTC.

The V gene is TRBV4-2, the J gene TRBJ1-1; 10 bases line up with TRBD1. Germline-derived CDR1 and CDR2 are LGHNA and YNFKEQ. V shed 2 bases and J 6 bases; nucleotides not matched to a gene: 12. The CDR3 is 17 amino acids. The CDR3 DNA reads TGTGCCAGCAGCCAAATTCGGGGGACAGGGGCTGGGGCTGAAGCTTTCTTT. It encodes CASSQIRGTGAGAEAFF.